Below are 21 T cell receptor beta chains sequenced from a single sample in a study of blood T cell repertoires in COVID-19. Assay used: immunoSEQ multiplex PCR; TCRdb lists only in-frame clones, some missing. The table lists about 250,000 clones, around four fifths of them singletons. Sequencing was performed on peripheral blood. These receptors were collected from a woman between 55 and 75 years old with active or convalescent COVID-19.

V and J are TRBV5-4 and TRBJ1-1, with 7 bases lining up with TRBD1. The V gene's germline CDR1 is SGHNT and CDR2 YYREEE (reference sequence). The CDR3 runs to 15 residues. V lost 5 bases to trimming and J lost 3 bases; unmatched junction nucleotides: 10. The CDR3 region has the DNA TGTGCCAGCAGGTTACCGGGACAGAGAGACACTGAAGCTTTCTTT. Translation: CASRLPGQRDTEAFF.

The chain couples TRBV7-9 to TRBJ2-4, with 8 bases aligning to TRBD1. The trim removed 5 bases at V and 2 bases at J, leaving 5 bases unmatched. Germline-derived CDR1 and CDR2 are SEHNR and FQNEAQ (reference sequence). CDR3 size: 15 residues. The CDR3 nucleotides are TGTGCCAGCAGCCCCACAGGGGGTTCCAAAAACATTCAGTACTTC. Translated: CASSPTGGSKNIQYF.

This clone was recorded once. The genes are TRBV2 and TRBJ2-2; 9 nucleotides agree with TRBD1. The CDR3 has 17 residues. Germline-derived CDR1 and CDR2 are SNHLY and FYNNEI. Trimming took 7 bases from V and 3 from J; bases not matched to a gene: 12. CDR3 sequence (DNA): TGTGCCAGCAAACAGGGACAGGGACCTTGGGACACCGGGGAGCTGTTTTTT. Translated, it gives CASKQGQGPWDTGELFF.

The chain is built from TRBV5-6 and TRBJ1-2; D call uncertain. The CDR3 has 14 residues. In germline, CDR1 is SGHDT, CDR2 YYEEEE. V was trimmed by 1 base and J by 7 bases, leaving 14 bases between them. CDR3 DNA sequence: TGTGCCAGCAGCTTGTATACAGCTAGCGGTGGCTACACCTTC. It encodes CASSLYTASGGYTF.

The chain carries TRBV7-9 and TRBJ2-2; no definite D call. Per germline, CDR1 SEHNR and CDR2 FQNEAQ (reference sequence). With 7 bases removed from V and 3 bases from J, the gap between germline ends came to 12 bases. The CDR3 length is 14 residues. This CDR3 reads CASTPSRDTGELFF. The CDR3, as DNA: TGTGCCAGCACCCCCTCCCGCGACACCGGGGAGCTGTTTTTT.

The gene calls are TRBV4-2 and TRBJ2-1, with 11 bases matching TRBD2. With 1 base clipped from V and 11 bases from J, the junction kept 13 bases outside the gene matches. The length of the CDR3 is 17 residues. Germline CDR1 and CDR2: LGHNA and YNFKEQ. The CDR3 bases are TGTGCCAGCAGCCAAGTTGGCCGTAGCGGGGGGGGAGCACAGCAGTTCTTC. Protein sequence: CASSQVGRSGGGAQQFF.

This chain uses TRBV7-8 with TRBJ2-5, with a weak D call TRBD2 (7 bases). V was clipped by 5 bases and J by 3 bases, with 19 bases between them. CDR1 is SGHVS, CDR2 FQNEAQ, per germline. The CDR3 totals 16 residues. The DNA of the CDR3 is TGTGCCAGCAGCCCCTTACTGGGGGGGCGGGAAGAGACCCAGTACTTC. Residues: CASSPLLGGREETQYF.

This chain connects TRBV19 to TRBJ1-1; 8 bases agree with TRBD1. The germline V gene has CDR1 LNHDA and CDR2 SQIVND (reference sequence). This CDR3 comprises 14 residues. Unmatched junction bases numbered 11, after V lost 7 bases and J lost 7 bases. The CDR3 spells CASNRGAGGFEAFF. In DNA form, the CDR3 reads TGTGCCAGTAACCGGGGGGCAGGGGGCTTTGAAGCTTTCTTT.

This clone was detected a few times. This chain uses TRBV27 with TRBJ2-2; 13 positions agree with TRBD2. The CDR3 is 15 residues long. V shed 5 bases and J 5 bases; nucleotides not matched to a gene: 2. Per the germline V gene, CDR1 is MNHEY and CDR2 is SMNVEV (reference sequence). The CDR3 loop is CASSTSGRGTGELFF. As DNA, the CDR3 is TGTGCCAGCAGTACTAGCGGGAGGGGGACCGGGGAGCTGTTTTTT.

The rearrangement uses TRBV18 and TRBJ1-6; D is possibly TRBD1 (5 bases). This CDR3 contains 14 residues. Trimming left V 3 bases short and J 7 bases short, with 10 bases between. The germline gives CDR1 KGHSH, CDR2 LQKENI. The chain's CDR3 is CASSPSGLNSPLHF. CDR3 nucleotides: TGTGCCAGCTCACCGTCAGGGCTCAATTCACCCCTCCACTTT.

The DNA for the CDR3 is TGTGCCAGCACCCCACCGGGGGGCAATGAGCAGTTCTTC. It is translated as CASTPPGGNEQFF. The chain is built from TRBV5-6 and TRBJ2-1; 7 nucleotides agree with TRBD2. Trimming at V came to 6 bases and at J to 6 bases, leaving 6 bases not matched to a gene. Germline CDR1 is SGHDT and CDR2 is YYEEEE. The CDR3 loop spans 13 amino acids.

The CDR3 region is CASSLAQGQETQYF. Here the CDR3 DNA reads TGTGCCAGCAGCTTGGCACAGGGGCAAGAGACCCAGTACTTC. V is TRBV7-8 and J is TRBJ2-5; 7 nucleotides match TRBD1. Germline V CDR1 and CDR2: SGHVS, FQNEAQ. The length of the CDR3 is 14 residues. V was clipped by 3 bases and J by 2 bases; unmatched bases: 3.

This chain links TRBV11-3 with TRBJ2-7; 15 bases agree with TRBD2. The CDR3 extends over 15 amino acids. Germline-derived CDR1 and CDR2 are SGHNT and YENEEA. V was clipped by 4 bases and J by 9 bases; unmatched bases: 7. CDR3 sequence reads: CASSSPGLAGGLQYF. The CDR3 bases are TGTGCCAGCAGCTCTCCGGGACTAGCGGGAGGCTTGCAGTACTTC.

This clone was seen a handful of times. This chain uses TRBV24-1 with TRBJ2-1, with 7 bases fitting TRBD1. The trim removed 3 bases at V and 6 bases at J, leaving 10 bases unmatched. CDR1 is KGHDR, CDR2 SFDVKD, per germline. The CDR3 is 16 amino acids. The CDR3 loop is CATSDPGATGINEQFF. The DNA of the CDR3 is TGTGCCACCAGTGATCCCGGGGCGACAGGGATCAATGAGCAGTTCTTC.

The genes are TRBV5-4 and TRBJ1-2; TRBD1 matches 7 bases. Germline V gene sequence: CDR1 SGHNT, CDR2 YYREEE (reference sequence). The junction had 4 bases not matched to a gene; V was cut back by 6 bases and J by 2 bases. The CDR3 consists of 13 residues. The CDR3 protein is CASNDRVNYGYTF. CDR3 DNA: TGTGCCAGCAACGACAGGGTCAACTATGGCTACACCTTC.

Details on this clone: In the same sample, other DNA sequences code for this CDR3. The genes are TRBV28 and TRBJ1-2; the match to TRBD1 covers 8 bases. The length of the CDR3 is 12 residues. Trimming cost V 6 bases and J 4 bases; bases outside gene matches: 1. Germline V gene sequence: CDR1 MDHEN, CDR2 SYDVKM. The chain's CDR3 is CASRGTGYGYTF. Here the CDR3 DNA reads TGTGCCAGCAGAGGGACAGGCTATGGCTACACCTTC.

The chain recombines TRBV25-1 with TRBJ2-2; 7 nucleotides agree with TRBD2. CDR1 MGHDK and CDR2 SYGVNS come from the germline V gene. The CDR3 covers 18 residues. Germline trimming cut 6 bases from V and 6 bases from J; bases unmatched to any gene: 19. CDR3 nucleotides: TGTGCCAGCAGACCCCCTGGAGTGGTGGGAGGGCCTTCCGGGGAGCTGTTTTTT. It is translated as CASRPPGVVGGPSGELFF.

The rearrangement joins TRBV5-5 to TRBJ2-1, with D perhaps matching TRBD2 (5 bases). Trimming stripped 4 bases from V and 6 bases from J, with 11 bases between. Germline loops: CDR1 SGHKS, CDR2 YYEKEE (reference sequence). The CDR3 sequence is 13 residues long. As DNA, the CDR3 is TGTGCCAGCAGCACCACTAGGTTCAATGAGCAGTTCTTC. It specifies CASSTTRFNEQFF.

The chain combines TRBV6-6 with TRBJ1-1, with D possibly being TRBD1 (6 bases). V was pared by 4 bases and J by 11 bases, with 26 bases between. Germline V gene data show CDR1 as MNHNY and CDR2 as SVGAGI (reference sequence). The CDR3 consists of 16 residues. DNA of the CDR3: TGTGCCAGCAGTTCCTCCTCGGACGGGTTTAGGGGGGGGGCTTTCTTT. Its protein product is CASSSSSDGFRGGAFF.

The chain uses TRBV12-5 and TRBJ1-4; 7 bases line up with TRBD1. The CDR3 has 14 residues. CDR1 is LGHNT, CDR2 FRNRAP, per germline. J gave up 5 bases and V 6 bases, and 6 bases lay outside the gene matches. The CDR3 sequence: CASGRGTENEKLFF. The DNA of the CDR3 is TGTGCTAGTGGCCGCGGGACAGAGAATGAAAAACTGTTTTTT.

V and J are TRBV10-3 and TRBJ1-3; no firm D call. Trimming left V 0 bases short and J 0 bases short, with 18 bases between. The V gene's germline CDR1 is ENHRY and CDR2 SYGVKD. The CDR3 totals 19 residues. In DNA, the CDR3 is TGTGCCATCAGTGAGTCGTTGAGCGGGCAGATAGTCTCTGGAAACACCATATATTTT. Its protein product is CAISESLSGQIVSGNTIYF.